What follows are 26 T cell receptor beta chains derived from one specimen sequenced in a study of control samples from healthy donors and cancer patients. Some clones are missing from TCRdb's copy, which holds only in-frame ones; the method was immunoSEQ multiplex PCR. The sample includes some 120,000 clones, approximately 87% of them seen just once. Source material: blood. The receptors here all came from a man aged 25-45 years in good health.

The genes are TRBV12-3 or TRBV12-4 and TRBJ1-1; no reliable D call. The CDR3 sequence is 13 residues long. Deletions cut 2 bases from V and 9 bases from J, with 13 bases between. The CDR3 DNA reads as TGTGCCAGCAGTTTAAAGAGGACGGCGAAAGCTTTCTTT. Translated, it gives CASSLKRTAKAFF.

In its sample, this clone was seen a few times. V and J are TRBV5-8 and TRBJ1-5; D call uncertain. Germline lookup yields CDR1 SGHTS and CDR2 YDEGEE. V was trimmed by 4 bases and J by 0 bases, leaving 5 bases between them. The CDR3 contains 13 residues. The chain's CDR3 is CASSRDSNQPQHF. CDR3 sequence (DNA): TGTGCCAGCAGCAGGGATAGCAATCAGCCCCAGCATTTT.

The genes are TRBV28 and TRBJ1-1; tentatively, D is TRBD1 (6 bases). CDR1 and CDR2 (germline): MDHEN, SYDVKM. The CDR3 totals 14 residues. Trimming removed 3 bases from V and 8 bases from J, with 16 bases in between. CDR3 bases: TGTGCCAGCAGTTTGGTAGGGGGTGCTGGGGAAGCTTTCTTT. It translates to CASSLVGGAGEAFF.

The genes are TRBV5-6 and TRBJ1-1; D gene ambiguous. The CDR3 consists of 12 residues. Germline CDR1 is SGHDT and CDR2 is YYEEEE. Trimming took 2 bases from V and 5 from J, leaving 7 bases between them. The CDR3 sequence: CASSLYPTEAFF. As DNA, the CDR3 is TGTGCCAGCAGCTTATACCCAACTGAAGCTTTCTTT.

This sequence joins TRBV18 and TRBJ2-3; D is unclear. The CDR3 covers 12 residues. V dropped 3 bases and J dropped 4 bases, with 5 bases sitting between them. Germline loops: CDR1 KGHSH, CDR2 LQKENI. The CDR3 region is CASSPSSDTQYF. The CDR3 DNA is TGTGCCAGCTCACCTTCTTCAGATACGCAGTATTTT.

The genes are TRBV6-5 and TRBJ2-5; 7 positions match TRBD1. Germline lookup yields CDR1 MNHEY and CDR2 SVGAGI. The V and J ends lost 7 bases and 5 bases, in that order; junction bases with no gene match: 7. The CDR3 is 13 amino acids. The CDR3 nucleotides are TGTGCCAGCATGAGGGACAGCCGCGAGACCCAGTACTTC. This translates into CASMRDSRETQYF.

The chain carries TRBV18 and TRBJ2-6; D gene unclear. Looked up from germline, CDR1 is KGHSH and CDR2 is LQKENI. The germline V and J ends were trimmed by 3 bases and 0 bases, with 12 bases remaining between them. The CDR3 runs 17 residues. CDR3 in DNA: TGTGCCAGCTCACCGGCGATAAAGCCCTCTGGGGCCAACGTCCTGACTTTC. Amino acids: CASSPAIKPSGANVLTF.

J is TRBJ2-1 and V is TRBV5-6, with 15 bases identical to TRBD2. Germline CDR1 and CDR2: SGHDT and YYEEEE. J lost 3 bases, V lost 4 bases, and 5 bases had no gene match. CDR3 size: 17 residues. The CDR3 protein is CASSPEGLAGGYNEQFF. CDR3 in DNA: TGTGCCAGCAGCCCGGAGGGACTAGCGGGGGGCTACAATGAGCAGTTCTTC.

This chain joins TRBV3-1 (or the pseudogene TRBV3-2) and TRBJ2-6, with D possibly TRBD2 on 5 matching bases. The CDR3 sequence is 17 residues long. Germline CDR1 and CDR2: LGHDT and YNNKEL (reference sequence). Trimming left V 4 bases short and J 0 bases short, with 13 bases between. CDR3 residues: CASSPSYGSSGANVLTF. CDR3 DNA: TGTGCCAGCAGCCCCAGCTATGGGAGCTCTGGGGCCAACGTCCTGACTTTC.

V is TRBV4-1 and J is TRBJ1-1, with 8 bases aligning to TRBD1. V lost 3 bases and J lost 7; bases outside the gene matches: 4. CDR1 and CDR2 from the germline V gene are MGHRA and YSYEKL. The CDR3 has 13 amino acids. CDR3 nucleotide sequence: TGCGCCAGCAGCCAGGCTACAGGGGGTGAAGCTTTCTTT. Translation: CASSQATGGEAFF.

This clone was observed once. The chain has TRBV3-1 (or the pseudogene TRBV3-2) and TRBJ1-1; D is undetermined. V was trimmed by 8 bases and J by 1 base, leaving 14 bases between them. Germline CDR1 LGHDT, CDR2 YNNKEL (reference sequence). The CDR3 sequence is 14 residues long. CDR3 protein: CASGGRQPNTEAFF. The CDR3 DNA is TGTGCCAGCGGAGGGAGGCAGCCGAACACTGAAGCTTTCTTT.

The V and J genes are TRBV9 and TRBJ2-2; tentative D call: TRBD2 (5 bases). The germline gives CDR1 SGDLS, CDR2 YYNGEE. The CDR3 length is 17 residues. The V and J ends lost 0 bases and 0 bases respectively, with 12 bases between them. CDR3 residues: CASSVGSSEANTGELFF. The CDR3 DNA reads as TGTGCCAGCAGCGTAGGAAGTAGCGAAGCGAACACCGGGGAGCTGTTTTTT.

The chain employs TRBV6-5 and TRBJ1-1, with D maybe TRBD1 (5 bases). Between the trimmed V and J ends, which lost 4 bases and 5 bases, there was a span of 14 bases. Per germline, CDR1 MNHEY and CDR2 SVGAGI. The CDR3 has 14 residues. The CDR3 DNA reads TGTGCCAGCAGTTTCAGGGTCCAGGATACTGAAGCTTTCTTT. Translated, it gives CASSFRVQDTEAFF.

As DNA, the CDR3 is TGTGCCAGCAGCGGGGAAGCTAACTATGGCTACACCTTC. Translating gives CASSGEANYGYTF. This chain uses TRBV2 with TRBJ1-2; D not resolved. The V end lost 6 bases, the J end lost 0 bases, and 8 bases lay between the germline ends. Germline CDR1 is SNHLY and CDR2 is FYNNEI. The CDR3 extends over 13 amino acids.

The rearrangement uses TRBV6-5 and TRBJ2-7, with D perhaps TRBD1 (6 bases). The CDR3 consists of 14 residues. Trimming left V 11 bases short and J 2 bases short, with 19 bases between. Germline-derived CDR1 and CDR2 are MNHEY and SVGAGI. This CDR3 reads CASKKDSLAYEQYV. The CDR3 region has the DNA TGTGCCTCGAAGAAGGACAGCCTTGCCTACGAGCAGTACGTC.

The CDR3 sequence: CATSSGSSYNEQFF. CDR3 sequence (DNA): TGTGCCACCAGCAGCGGTAGCTCCTACAATGAGCAGTTCTTC. This chain links TRBV15 with TRBJ2-1, with no clear D. V was cut by 3 bases and J by 0 bases, with 6 bases left in between. CDR1 is LNHNV, CDR2 YYDKDF, per germline (reference sequence). The CDR3 runs 14 residues.

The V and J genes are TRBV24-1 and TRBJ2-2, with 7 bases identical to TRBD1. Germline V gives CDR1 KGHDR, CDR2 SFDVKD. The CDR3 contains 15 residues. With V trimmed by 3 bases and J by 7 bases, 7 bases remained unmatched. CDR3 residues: CATSDPGGQSGELFF. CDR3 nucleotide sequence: TGTGCCACCAGTGATCCAGGGGGACAAAGCGGGGAGCTGTTTTTT.

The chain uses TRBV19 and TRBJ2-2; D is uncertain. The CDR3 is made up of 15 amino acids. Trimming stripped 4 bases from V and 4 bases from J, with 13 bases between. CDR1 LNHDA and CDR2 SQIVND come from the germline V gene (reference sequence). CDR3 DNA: TGTGCCAGTAGTAAAGCCCTAATAGCCACCGGGGAGCTGTTTTTT. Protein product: CASSKALIATGELFF. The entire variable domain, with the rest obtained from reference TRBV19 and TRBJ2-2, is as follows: DGGITQSPKYLFRKEGQNVTLSCEQNLNHDAMYWYRQDPGQGLRLIYYSQIVNDFQKGDIAEGYSVSREKKESFPLTVTSAQKNPTAFYLCASSKALIATGELFFGEGSRLTVL.

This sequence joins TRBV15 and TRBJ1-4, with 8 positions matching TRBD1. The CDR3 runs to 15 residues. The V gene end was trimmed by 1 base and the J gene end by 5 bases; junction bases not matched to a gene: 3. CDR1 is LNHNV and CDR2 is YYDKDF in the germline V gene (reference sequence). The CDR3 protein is CATSRGTGGNEKLFF. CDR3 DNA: TGTGCCACCAGCAGAGGAACAGGGGGGAATGAAAAACTGTTTTTT.

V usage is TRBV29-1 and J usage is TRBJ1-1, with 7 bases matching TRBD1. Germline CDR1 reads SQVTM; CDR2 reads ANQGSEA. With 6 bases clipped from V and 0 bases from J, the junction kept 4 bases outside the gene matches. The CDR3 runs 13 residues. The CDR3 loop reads CSVRQGVNTEAFF. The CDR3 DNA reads TGCAGCGTGAGGCAGGGGGTGAACACTGAAGCTTTCTTT.

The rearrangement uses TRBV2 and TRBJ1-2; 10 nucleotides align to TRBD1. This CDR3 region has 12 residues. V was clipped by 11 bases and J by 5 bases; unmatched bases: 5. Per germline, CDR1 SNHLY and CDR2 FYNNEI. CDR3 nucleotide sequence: TGTGCCGCGGGACAGGGGAATTATGGCTACACCTTC. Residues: CAAGQGNYGYTF.

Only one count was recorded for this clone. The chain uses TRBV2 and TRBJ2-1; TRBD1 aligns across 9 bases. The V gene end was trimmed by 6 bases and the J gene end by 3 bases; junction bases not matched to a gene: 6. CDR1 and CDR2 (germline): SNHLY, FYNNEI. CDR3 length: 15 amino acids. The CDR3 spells CASRVTGGGYNEQFF. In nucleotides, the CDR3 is TGTGCCAGCAGGGTTACAGGGGGCGGCTACAATGAGCAGTTCTTC.

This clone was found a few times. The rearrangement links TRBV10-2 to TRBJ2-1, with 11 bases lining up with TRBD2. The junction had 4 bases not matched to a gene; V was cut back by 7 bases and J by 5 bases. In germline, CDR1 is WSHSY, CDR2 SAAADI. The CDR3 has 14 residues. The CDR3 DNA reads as TGCGCCAGCATAGCGGGGGGGTACCACAATGAGCAGTTCTTC. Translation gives CASIAGGYHNEQFF.

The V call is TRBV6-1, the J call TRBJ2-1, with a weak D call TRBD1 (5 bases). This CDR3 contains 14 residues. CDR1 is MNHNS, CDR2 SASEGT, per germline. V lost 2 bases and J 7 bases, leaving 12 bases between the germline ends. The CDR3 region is CASSESARVNEQFF. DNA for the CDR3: TGTGCCAGCAGTGAATCGGCCAGGGTAAATGAGCAGTTCTTC.

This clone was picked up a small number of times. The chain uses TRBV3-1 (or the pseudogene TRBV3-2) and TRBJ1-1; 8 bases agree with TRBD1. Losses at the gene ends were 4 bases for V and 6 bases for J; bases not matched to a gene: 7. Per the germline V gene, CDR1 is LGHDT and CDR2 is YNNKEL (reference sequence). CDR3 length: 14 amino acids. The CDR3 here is CASSLDRGLSEAFF. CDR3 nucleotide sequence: TGTGCCAGCAGCCTAGACAGGGGTCTCTCTGAAGCTTTCTTT.

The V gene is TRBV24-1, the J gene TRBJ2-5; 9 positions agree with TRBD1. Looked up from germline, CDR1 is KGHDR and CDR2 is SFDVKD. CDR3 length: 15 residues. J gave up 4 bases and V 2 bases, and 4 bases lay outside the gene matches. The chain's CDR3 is CATSDSQGAVETQYF. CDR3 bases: TGTGCCACCAGTGATTCACAGGGGGCCGTAGAGACCCAGTACTTC.